The T cell receptor beta chain under discussion was sequenced for a study of post-analysis software for immune sequencing data. On the study more broadly: Both relapsing-remitting and secondary progressive multiple sclerosis featured among the disease courses, as did progressive-relapsing multiple sclerosis. Study-wide results and caveats: Controls showed significantly higher normalized Chao1 diversity than did multiple sclerosis patients. Five TRBV segments were significantly more frequent in patients than in controls. TRBV5-6, TRBV5-1 and TRBV20-1 were among these segments.

The library was made from cDNA and included unique molecular identifiers. TCRdb analysed the PCR reads with MiXCR anew, one entry per CDR3 protein. The sample comprises approximately 630,000 distinct CDR3 sequences, more than 50% of which are singletons, and around 11% rests with the top ten. In the case of this clonotype: Antigen specificity is unknown.

The CDR3 is made up of 16 amino acids. The germline CDR1 and CDR2 sequences are ENHRY and SYGVKD. V was pared by 3 bases and J by 1 base, with 7 bases of the junction left unmatched. Input material: blood. The sequence was obtained from a girl aged 2 to 10 with multiple sclerosis. V gene TRBV10-3 combines with J gene TRBJ2-3; 7 bases map to TRBD1. This CDR3 reads CAISDRTGLRTDTQYF. The CDR3 DNA reads TGTGCCATCAGTGACAGGACAGGACTCCGCACAGATACGCAGTATTTT.